This section outlines one TCR beta chain sequence together with its context. No antigen is known for it. The sample originates from a study of CD8+ T cells in alopecia areata. Background on the study: Treated patients swallowed 5 to 10 mg of oral tofacitinib twice daily. General observations from the study: Researchers report lesional scalp, most notably alopecia totalis/universalis, outstripped normal scalp in clonality.

The sequencing template was cDNA reverse transcribed from extracted RNA. Only in-frame clones appear in the TCRdb table, and some are missing; sequencing was by immunoSEQ multiplex PCR. This sample has more than 200,000 clones, with about two thirds found just once. CDR3 length: 15 residues. The V and J ends lost 2 bases and 2 bases respectively, with 9 bases between them. Germline-derived CDR1 and CDR2 are SEHNR and FQNEAQ (reference sequence). The rearrangement links TRBV7-9 to TRBJ2-2; D unclear. Specimen: CD4+ T cells sorted from blood, collected at week 0. This clonotype originated in a human donor with alopecia areata. This CDR3 is CASSLSLVNTGELFF. Written as DNA, the CDR3 is TGTGCCAGCAGCTTATCGCTAGTAAACACCGGGGAGCTGTTTTTT.